These T cell receptor beta chains were read from a single sample in a study of control samples from healthy donors and cancer patients. The table came from immunoSEQ multiplex PCR; TCRdb's copy has only in-frame clones and leaves some out. The table records roughly 100,000 clones, roughly 88% of them present only once. Specimen: blood. These receptor sequences come from a man younger than 45 in good health. The CDR3 runs from the conserved cysteine through the conserved F or W. A D gene is named only where the DNA matches it firmly. Expanded clones get a size class; other rows say once, few or many, or leave the size out.

clone_size | d_call | j_call | cdr3_length | v_call | cdr3_nt | cdr3_aa
NA | TRBD2 | TRBJ2-2 | 14 | TRBV5-1 | TGCGCCAGCGCGGCTAGCGGGAACACCGGGGAGCTGTTTTTT | CASAASGNTGELFF
NA | TRBD2 | TRBJ2-2 | 15 | TRBV4-3 | TGCGCCAGCAGCCTTGGACTAGGAAACACCGGGGAGCTGTTTTTT | CASSLGLGNTGELFF
NA | TRBD1 | TRBJ2-3 | 16 | TRBV24-1 | TGTGCCACCAGTGACCTCCGGACAGGGGGCGAAGATACGCAGTATTTT | CATSDLRTGGEDTQYF
NA | NA | TRBJ2-6 | 16 | TRBV28 | TGTGCCAGCACTTCCGGTGGGGAAACTGGGGCCAACGTCCTGACTTTC | CASTSGGETGANVLTF
NA | TRBD2 | TRBJ2-3 | 15 | TRBV19 | TGTGCCAGTAGTCCCGTAGCGGGAGGCACGAATACGCAGTATTTT | CASSPVAGGTNTQYF
NA | TRBD1 | TRBJ2-5 | 14 | TRBV19 | TGTGCCAGTAGCACGACAGGGGGTGGAGAGACCCAGTACTTC | CASSTTGGGETQYF
NA | NA | TRBJ2-2 | 14 | TRBV19 | TGTGCCAGTATAGGGGTGTTTAACACCGGGGAGCTGTTTTTT | CASIGVFNTGELFF
few | TRBD2 | TRBJ2-7 | 14 | TRBV27 | TGTGCCAGCAGCCTCGCTGGGGGGAGGGACGAGCAGTACTTC | CASSLAGGRDEQYF
NA | TRBD1 | TRBJ2-7 | 17 | TRBV12-5 | TGTGCTAGTGGTTTCGAAGTGATTCAGGGGGCTTTTGGCGAGCAGTACTTC | CASGFEVIQGAFGEQYF
NA | TRBD1 | TRBJ2-1 | 16 | TRBV5-6 | TGTGCCAGCAGCTTTATGACAGGGGCTACCTACAATGAGCAGTTCTTC | CASSFMTGATYNEQFF
NA | NA | TRBJ1-1 | 13 | TRBV7-9 | TGTGCCAGCAGCTTAAGCCAGAGGGCTGAAGCTTTCTTT | CASSLSQRAEAFF
NA | TRBD2 | TRBJ2-2 | 17 | TRBV7-9 | TGTGCCAGCAGCACCGCTACTAGCGGGGGAGGAACCGGGGAGCTGTTTTTT | CASSTATSGGGTGELFF
NA | TRBD1 | TRBJ2-1 | 13 | TRBV9 | TGTGCCAGCAGCGGGGACAGCTACAATGAGCAGTTCTTC | CASSGDSYNEQFF
few | TRBD2 | TRBJ2-7 | 15 | TRBV4-1 | TGCGCCAGCAGCCAAGATGCTAGCGGGCGCGTCCAGCAGTACTTC | CASSQDASGRVQQYF
NA | NA | TRBJ2-3 | 14 | TRBV5-1 | TGCGCCAGCAGCTTCGGGACGGGCACAGATACGCAGTATTTT | CASSFGTGTDTQYF
once | NA | TRBJ1-2 | 16 | TRBV3-1/TRBV3-2 | TGTGCCAGCAGCCAAGATGTACGCAGATTTTCGGGGGCCTACACCTTC | CASSQDVRRFSGAYTF
few | NA | TRBJ2-7 | 13 | TRBV5-5 | TGTGCCAGCAGCTCGGTACTTAACTACGAGCAGTACTTC | CASSSVLNYEQYF
many | NA | TRBJ1-5 | 15 | TRBV5-5 | TGTGCCAGCAGCTTGGTTCTGGCCAGTGGTCAGCCCCAGCATTTT | CASSLVLASGQPQHF
NA | TRBD2 | TRBJ2-7 | 15 | TRBV5-4 | TGTGCCAGCAGCTTGTGGACTAGCGGGAAATACGAGCAGTACTTC | CASSLWTSGKYEQYF
NA | TRBD1 | TRBJ2-7 | 13 | TRBV24-1 | TGTGCCACCAGTGTCGGGACAGGGTTCGAGCAGTACTTC | CATSVGTGFEQYF
NA | NA | TRBJ1-5 | 16 | TRBV5-8 | TGTGCCAGCAGCTTGGCCGGGGGGTATAGCAATCAGCCCCAGCATTTT | CASSLAGGYSNQPQHF
NA | TRBD2 | TRBJ2-3 | 16 | TRBV5-4 | TGTGCCAGCAGCTCTGGACTAGCGGGGTCCACAGATACGCAGTATTTT | CASSSGLAGSTDTQYF
once | NA | TRBJ1-1 | 18 | TRBV10-2 | TGCGCCAGCCGGGACCGAGGAAGAAGAGGGAGGGGGAACACTGAAGCTTTCTTT | CASRDRGRRGRGNTEAFF
NA | TRBD1 | TRBJ2-5 | 16 | TRBV30 | TGTGCCTGGACCCCGAATGACAGGGCGTACCAAGAGACCCAGTACTTC | CAWTPNDRAYQETQYF
once | TRBD1 | TRBJ2-2 | 16 | TRBV5-1 | TGCGCCAGCGAAAGGGCCGGGACAGGGGACACCGGGGAGCTGTTTTTT | CASERAGTGDTGELFF
NA | NA | TRBJ1-4 | 13 | TRBV12-3/TRBV12-4 | NA | CASSAGTLKNCFF
NA | NA | TRBJ2-7 | 13 | TRBV18 | TGTGCCAGCAAAGAGACTAGGAACTACGAGCAGTACTTC | CASKETRNYEQYF
once | TRBD1 | TRBJ2-1 | 15 | TRBV2 | TGTGCCAGCACCCAGACAGGGGTTGCCTACAATGAGCAGTTCTTC | CASTQTGVAYNEQFF
few | NA | TRBJ2-1 | 15 | TRBV15 | TGTGCCACCAGCAGACCCGGGACCCTAGGCAATGAGCAGTTCTTC | CATSRPGTLGNEQFF
NA | TRBD1 | TRBJ2-7 | 14 | TRBV19 | TGTGCCAGTAGTCCCCGACAGGGTTCCTACGAGCAGTACTTC | CASSPRQGSYEQYF
NA | NA | TRBJ2-5 | 15 | TRBV21-1 | TGTGCCAGCAGGAGGAGCGGGAGGACTCAAGAGACCCAGTACTTC | CASRRSGRTQETQYF
NA | NA | TRBJ1-2 | 15 | TRBV4-3 | TGCGCCAGCAGCCAAGCCGCGGGGGCTAACTATGGCTACACCTTC | CASSQAAGANYGYTF
NA | NA | TRBJ2-2 | 12 | TRBV24-1 | TGTGCCACCAGTGAAAACGACGGGGAGCTGTTTTTT | CATSENDGELFF
NA | NA | TRBJ2-5 | 21 | TRBV15 | TGTGCCACCAGTACGGCGGGACTCCGGGGGGCTAGCGGAGCTTTCGGTGAGACCCAGTACTTC | CATSTAGLRGASGAFGETQYF
NA | NA | TRBJ2-7 | 16 | TRBV28 | TGTGCCAGCAGTTCTCACTACGCGGGACTCGGCTACGAGCAGTACTTC | CASSSHYAGLGYEQYF
NA | NA | TRBJ2-1 | 16 | TRBV6-1 | TGTGCCAGCAGTGATTTCGTCAGGGACCCATACAATGAGCAGTTCTTC | CASSDFVRDPYNEQFF
NA | TRBD2 | TRBJ2-5 | 20 | TRBV3-1/TRBV3-2 | TGTGCCAGCAGCCAAGAATGGCGGCTAGCGGGAGGCTGGGGGGAAGAGACCCAGTACTTC | CASSQEWRLAGGWGEETQYF
NA | NA | TRBJ2-5 | 13 | TRBV12-3/TRBV12-4 | TGTGCCAGCAGTTTCGGGCGTTCAGAGACCCAGTACTTC | CASSFGRSETQYF
NA | NA | TRBJ2-7 | 20 | TRBV19 | TGTGCCAGTAGCACGGATTTCTCCCGCAGCGCGCGAGGGTACTCCTACGAGCAGTACTTC | CASSTDFSRSARGYSYEQYF
NA | NA | TRBJ2-3 | 15 | TRBV7-2 | TGTGCCAGCAGCTCCAAGACTGGGACAACAGATACGCAGTATTTT | CASSSKTGTTDTQYF
NA | TRBD2 | TRBJ2-7 | 14 | TRBV29-1 | TGCAGCGTTTCCGGGACTAGCGAGACCTACGAGCAGTACTTC | CSVSGTSETYEQYF